One sample yielded the 7 T cell receptor beta chains listed below, sequenced in a study of cytomegalovirus exposure and HLA in healthy donors. Both 60 Vbeta primers and 13 Jbeta primers went into the PCR. Profiling relied on immunoSEQ multiplex PCR, and the TCRdb table lists in-frame clones only, not all of them. The sample lists 150,000 to 200,000 clones; approximately 88% were seen once. Sequencing was performed on PBMCs. The receptors come from a boy between 10 and 17 years old in good health and CMV-seronegative.

This chain links TRBV4-3 with TRBJ2-7, with 7 bases aligning to TRBD1. CDR3 length: 18 residues. The germline V gene has CDR1 LGHNA and CDR2 YSLEER. J gave up 2 bases and V 0 bases, and 13 bases lay outside the gene matches. CDR3 amino acids: CASSQDSRDGTATYEQYF. The CDR3 DNA reads TGCGCCAGCAGCCAAGATAGTAGGGATGGGACAGCTACCTACGAGCAGTACTTC.

This rearrangement joins TRBV29-1 to TRBJ1-3, with D perhaps matching TRBD1 (5 bases). The CDR3 consists of 16 residues. The germline V and J ends were trimmed by 6 bases and 0 bases, with 18 bases remaining between them. In germline, CDR1 is SQVTM, CDR2 ANQGSEA. CDR3: CSVGVVRGDSGNTIYF. For the CDR3, the DNA is TGCAGCGTAGGTGTCGTGCGGGGGGACTCTGGAAACACCATATATTTT.

This rearrangement joins TRBV29-1 to TRBJ1-2; 7 bases line up with TRBD1. There are 14 residues in the CDR3. The V gene's germline CDR1 is SQVTM and CDR2 ANQGSEA. With V trimmed by 4 bases and J by 6 bases, 11 bases remained unmatched. CDR3 DNA: TGCAGCGTTGGAAGTCATAGGGGGCGGAATGGCTACACCTTC. It codes for CSVGSHRGRNGYTF.

Written as DNA, the CDR3 is TGTGCCAGCAGCTTAGGGACTAGCGGGAGGGCCGCAATTTACGAGCAGTACTTC. Translation gives CASSLGTSGRAAIYEQYF. The rearrangement uses TRBV7-9 and TRBJ2-5; 15 bases line up with TRBD2. The better agreement between TRBJ2-7 and the DNA end casts doubt on the J call. The CDR3 has 18 amino acids. The V gene's germline CDR1 is SEHNR and CDR2 FQNEAQ (reference sequence).

The CDR3 nucleotides read TGTGCCAGCAGCTCAGACAGGCTGCTAGCGGGGAAAGGCTACACCTTC. Translation: CASSSDRLLAGKGYTF. The chain carries TRBV7-9 and TRBJ1-2, with D perhaps matching TRBD1 (6 bases). V was trimmed by 4 bases and J by 8 bases, leaving 23 bases between them. Germline values: CDR1 SEHNR, CDR2 FQNEAQ (reference sequence). There are 16 residues in the CDR3.

The chain couples TRBV9 to TRBJ2-5; a weak D match, TRBD2 (6 bases). Trimming left V 2 bases short and J 0 bases short, with 11 bases between. Germline CDR1 and CDR2: SGDLS and YYNGEE. The CDR3 length is 15 residues. The DNA for the CDR3 is TGTGCCAGCAGCGTTAACGGGGGATACCAAGAGACCCAGTACTTC. Its translation: CASSVNGGYQETQYF.

The V and J genes are TRBV5-6 and TRBJ2-1, with a weak D call TRBD2 (6 bases). V lost 2 bases, J lost 12 bases, and 9 bases lay in between. Per the germline V gene, CDR1 is SGHDT and CDR2 is YYEEEE. The CDR3 contains 11 residues. CDR3 loop: CASSFRDWQFF. The CDR3 DNA reads as TGTGCCAGCAGCTTCCGGGACTGGCAGTTCTTC.